This is a list of T cell receptor beta chains from one sample in a study of blood T cell repertoires in COVID-19. Sequenced by immunoSEQ multiplex PCR; TCRdb stores in-frame clones only, minus some. Of approximately 120,000 clones listed, roughly 90% are singletons. Material: peripheral blood. Receptor source: a woman aged 80 or over with acute or convalescent COVID-19. The CDR3 runs from the conserved cysteine through the conserved F or W. The D gene is left open where the match is weak. Some rows have no size entry. The others give once, few or many, or a class for an expanded clone.

D gene | clone size | J gene | V gene | CDR3 protein | CDR3 DNA
TRBD2 | NA | TRBJ2-1 | TRBV5-1 | CASSLRTSGTGEQFF | TGCGCCAGCAGCCTTAGGACTAGCGGGACTGGTGAGCAGTTCTTC
NA | few | TRBJ1-5 | TRBV6-5 | CASRRTGSHQPQHF | TGTGCCAGCAGGAGAACAGGGTCCCATCAGCCCCAGCATTTT
TRBD1 | NA | TRBJ1-4 | TRBV28 | CASNSGGQGFEKLFF | TGTGCCAGCAACAGTGGAGGACAGGGGTTTGAAAAACTGTTTTTT
NA | NA | TRBJ1-3 | TRBV6-2/TRBV6-3 | CASSQARVSGNTIYF | TGTGCCAGCAGCCAGGCCAGGGTCAGCGGAAACACCATATATTTT
TRBD1 | NA | TRBJ1-2 | TRBV2 | CASSYGQGAYNYGYTF | TGTGCCAGCAGTTACGGACAGGGGGCTTATAACTATGGCTACACCTTC
NA | NA | TRBJ1-3 | TRBV5-4 | CASSLGAGSSGNTIYF | TGTGCCAGCAGCTTGGGGGCGGGGAGCTCTGGAAACACCATATATTTT
TRBD1 | NA | TRBJ1-4 | TRBV10-3 | CAIRGTGTTEKLFF | TGTGCCATCAGGGGGACAGGGACAACTGAAAAACTGTTTTTT
NA | NA | TRBJ1-5 | TRBV4-1 | CASSQEYSNGNQPQHF | TGCGCCAGCAGCCAAGAGTACTCGAACGGCAATCAGCCCCAGCATTTT
TRBD2 | NA | TRBJ2-1 | TRBV4-2 | CASSPWSASGGTIYEQFF | TGTGCCAGCAGCCCCTGGTCGGCTAGCGGGGGGACTATATATGAGCAGTTCTTC
TRBD2 | NA | TRBJ2-7 | TRBV11-2 | CASSLPSGRNEQYF | TGTGCCAGCAGCTTACCTAGCGGGAGAAACGAGCAGTACTTC
TRBD1 | NA | TRBJ1-2 | TRBV25-1 | CASSDRTGNGYTF | TGTGCCAGCAGTGACCGGACAGGGAATGGCTACACCTTC
NA | NA | TRBJ1-2 | TRBV19 | CASLSSGGSRYGYTF | TGTGCCAGTCTATCTTCTGGGGGGAGTCGGTATGGCTACACCTTC